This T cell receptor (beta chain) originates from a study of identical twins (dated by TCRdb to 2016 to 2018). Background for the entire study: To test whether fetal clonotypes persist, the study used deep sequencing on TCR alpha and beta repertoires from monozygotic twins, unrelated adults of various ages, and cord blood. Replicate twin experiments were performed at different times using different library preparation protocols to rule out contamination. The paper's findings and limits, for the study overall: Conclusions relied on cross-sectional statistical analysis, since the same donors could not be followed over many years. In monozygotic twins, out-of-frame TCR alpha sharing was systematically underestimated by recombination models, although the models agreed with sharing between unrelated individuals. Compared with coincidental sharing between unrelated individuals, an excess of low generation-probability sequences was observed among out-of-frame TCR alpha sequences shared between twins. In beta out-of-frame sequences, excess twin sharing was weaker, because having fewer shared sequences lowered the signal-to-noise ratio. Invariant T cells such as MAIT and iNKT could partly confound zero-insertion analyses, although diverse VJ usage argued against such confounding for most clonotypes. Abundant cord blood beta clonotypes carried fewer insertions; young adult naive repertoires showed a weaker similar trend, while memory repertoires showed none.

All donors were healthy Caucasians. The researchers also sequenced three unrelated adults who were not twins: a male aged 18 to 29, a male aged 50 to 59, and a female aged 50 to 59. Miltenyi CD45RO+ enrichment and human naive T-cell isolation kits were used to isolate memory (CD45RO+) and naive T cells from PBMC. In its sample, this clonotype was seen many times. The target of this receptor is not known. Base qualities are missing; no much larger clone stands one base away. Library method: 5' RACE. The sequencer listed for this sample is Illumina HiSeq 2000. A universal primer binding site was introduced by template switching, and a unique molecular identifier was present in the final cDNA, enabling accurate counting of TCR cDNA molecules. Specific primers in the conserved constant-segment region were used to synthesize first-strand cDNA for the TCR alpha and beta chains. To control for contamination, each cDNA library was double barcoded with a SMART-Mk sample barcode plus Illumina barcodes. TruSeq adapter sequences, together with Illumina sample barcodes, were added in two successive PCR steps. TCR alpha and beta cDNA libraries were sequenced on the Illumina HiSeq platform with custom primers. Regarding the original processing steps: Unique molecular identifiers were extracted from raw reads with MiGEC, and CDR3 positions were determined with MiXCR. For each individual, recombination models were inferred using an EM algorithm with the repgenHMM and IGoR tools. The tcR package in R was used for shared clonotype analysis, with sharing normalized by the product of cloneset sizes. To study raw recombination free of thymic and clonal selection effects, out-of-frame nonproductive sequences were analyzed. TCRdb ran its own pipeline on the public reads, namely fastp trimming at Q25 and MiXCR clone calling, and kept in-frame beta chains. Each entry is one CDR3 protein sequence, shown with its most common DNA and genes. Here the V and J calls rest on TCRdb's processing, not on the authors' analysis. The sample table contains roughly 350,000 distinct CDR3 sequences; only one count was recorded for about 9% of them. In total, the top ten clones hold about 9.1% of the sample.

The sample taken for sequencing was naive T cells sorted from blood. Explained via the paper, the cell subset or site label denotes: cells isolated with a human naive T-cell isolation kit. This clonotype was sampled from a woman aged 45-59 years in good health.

The sequenced DNA: TGTGCCAGCAGCTTAGCAGGGGGCGAAAACACCATATATTTT. Translated, it reads CASSLAGGENTIYF. Recombination connected TRBV7-9 to TRBJ1-3; the junction holds 7 bases that match TRBD1. The CDR3, from cysteine to phenylalanine, totals 14 residues. Just the 42-base CDR3 DNA is kept, in frame starting at base 1. CDR1 and CDR2 were assigned from the germline V gene (reference sequence) as SEHNR and FQNEAQ. Trimming accounts for 0 bases at V and 6 bases at J, while the number of junction bases matched to no gene is 2.